What follows are 13 T cell receptor beta chains derived from one specimen sequenced in a study of T cells in Graves' hyperthyroidism and ophthalmopathy. RNA transcripts gave rise to amplified TCR beta CDR3 regions. An initial round of RT-PCR targeting the TCR CDR3 relied on the HTBI primer set. TCRdb re-called the multiplex PCR reads through MiXCR, storing one row per CDR3 protein. The data show some 620,000 distinct CDR3 sequences, with around 15% seen just once and around 4% held by the top ten. The sample taken for sequencing was blood. The receptor set was obtained from a woman aged 30 to 39 with Graves' hyperthyroidism.

This clonotype was picked up many times. This chain uses TRBV20-1 with TRBJ2-1, with D maybe TRBD2 (6 bases). Germline CDR1 DFQATT, CDR2 SNEGSKA (reference sequence). The germline V and J ends were trimmed by 3 bases and 3 bases, with 12 bases remaining between them. CDR3 length equals 14 residues. CDR3 loop: CSASPGAHYNEQFF. DNA of the CDR3: TGCAGTGCTAGCCCGGGAGCCCACTACAATGAGCAGTTCTTC.

There are many counts of this clonotype. The chain couples TRBV10-3 to TRBJ2-1, with D perhaps matching TRBD1 or TRBD2 (5 bases each). Germline V gives CDR1 ENHRY, CDR2 SYGVKD. This CDR3 region has 13 residues. Deletions cut 10 bases from V and 5 bases from J, with 15 bases between. As DNA, the CDR3 is TGTGCCACCCTCGGGGACGCAAACAATGAGCAGTTCTTC. Protein: CATLGDANNEQFF.

In its sample, this clonotype was seen many times. The chain is built from TRBV6-1 and TRBJ2-3, with 7 bases identical to TRBD2. V lost 3 bases, J lost 0 bases, and 12 bases stayed unmatched. The CDR3 runs 18 residues. Germline CDR1 and CDR2: MNHNS and SASEGT. The CDR3 is CASSEDHWSSGSTDTQYF. CDR3 bases: TGTGCCAGCAGTGAGGACCATTGGTCTAGCGGTAGCACAGATACGCAGTATTTT.

This clonotype was seen many times. The chain combines TRBV28 with TRBJ2-1, with D possibly matching TRBD2 (5 bases). The germline V gene encodes CDR1 MDHEN and CDR2 SYDVKM. The V and J ends lost 3 bases and 7 bases respectively, with 13 bases between them. CDR3 length: 14 residues. The CDR3 protein is CASSLESRRNEQFF. DNA for the CDR3: TGTGCCAGCAGTTTGGAGTCCAGGAGGAATGAGCAGTTCTTC.

Many counts were recorded for this clonotype. The CDR3 DNA follows: TGCAGTGCTAGTTCAGGCGTATTCCAAGAGACCCAGTACTTC. Its protein product is CSASSGVFQETQYF. The chain links TRBV20-1 to TRBJ2-5; D gene uncertain. The V and J ends lost 3 bases and 1 base respectively, with 12 bases between them. Germline CDR1 DFQATT, CDR2 SNEGSKA (reference sequence). CDR3 size: 14 residues.

This clonotype has more than one count but fewer than ten. The V gene is TRBV5-1, the J gene TRBJ2-5, with D possibly being TRBD1 (5 bases). Trimming took off 6 bases at V and 1 base at J, with 10 bases between the two ends. The length of the CDR3 is 13 residues. Germline V gene lookup returns CDR1 SGHRS and CDR2 YFSETQ. The CDR3 region has the DNA TGCGCCAGCAAAAACAGGCTCCAAGAGACCCAGTACTTC. It codes for CASKNRLQETQYF. Full variable domain (rest looked up from reference TRBV5-1 and TRBJ2-5): KAGVTQTPRYLIKTRGQQVTLSCSPISGHRSVSWYQQTPGQGLQFLFEYFSETQRNKGNFPGRFSGRQFSNSRSEMNVSTLELGDSALYLCASKNRLQETQYFGPGTRLLVL.

This clonotype was seen at least ten times. The CDR3 reads CTGTSGASTDTQYF. The CDR3 DNA reads TGCACCGGGACTAGCGGCGCTAGCACAGATACGCAGTATTTT. The chain recombines TRBV29-1 with TRBJ2-3; 11 bases map to TRBD2. In germline, CDR1 is SQVTM, CDR2 ANQGSEA. This CDR3 is 14 amino acids long.

This clonotype has a handful of counts. The V gene is TRBV6-2 or TRBV6-3, the J gene TRBJ2-5; a possible D gene is TRBD2 (7 bases). This CDR3 is 14 amino acids long. Germline-derived CDR1 and CDR2 are MNHEY and SVGEGT. Trimming left V 7 bases short and J 2 bases short, with 14 bases between. The CDR3 DNA follows: TGTGCCAGCACCGAGGGGGGGGTTCAAGAGACCCAGTACTTC. Its protein product is CASTEGGVQETQYF.

The chain has TRBV11-2 and TRBJ1-4; 8 bases fit TRBD1. Losses at the gene ends were 8 bases for V and 8 bases for J; bases not matched to a gene: 10. The CDR3 contains 14 residues. Germline CDR1 and CDR2: SGHAT and FQNNGV. In nucleotides, the CDR3 is TGTGCCAGCGGAAAACAGGGGGTGTGGGAAAAACTGTTTTTT. Encoded protein: CASGKQGVWEKLFF.

This clonotype has a handful of counts. One end of the junction varies from germline; a read error may be responsible. CDR3: CASSSYLRAGVNEQYF. In DNA form, the CDR3 reads TGTGCCAGCAGCTCGTATCTTCGGGCAGGGGTGAACGAGCAGTACTTC. V is TRBV5-1 and J is TRBJ2-7; D perhaps matches TRBD1 (6 bases). Germline assignment: CDR1 SGHRS and CDR2 YFSETQ. The CDR3 covers 16 residues.

The CDR3 DNA sequence: TGTGCCAGCAGTCGACAGGTAGTGGATGGTTACGAGCAGTACTTC. Its protein is CASSRQVVDGYEQYF. The chain couples TRBV6-1 to TRBJ2-7; D is perhaps TRBD1 (6 bases). The CDR3 spans 15 residues. V lost 5 bases to trimming and J lost 4 bases, with 18 bases between them. Germline CDR1 is MNHNS and CDR2 is SASEGT.

This clonotype was recorded only once. The rearrangement uses TRBV18 and TRBJ2-1; 8 nucleotides agree with TRBD2. Germline V gene lookup returns CDR1 KGHSH and CDR2 LQKENI. The junction had 8 bases not matched to a gene; V was cut back by 0 bases and J by 7 bases. The CDR3 covers 16 residues. The CDR3 DNA reads as TGTGCCAGCTCACCACCGGGACGGGAGGGCCTTAATGAGCAGTTCTTC. The encoded protein is CASSPPGREGLNEQFF.

A remark on this clonotype: The junction and the germline gene differ at one end; a read error may be behind it. The chain is built from TRBV6-1 and TRBJ1-2; 7 bases are shared with TRBD1. The CDR3 extends over 14 amino acids. Germline CDR1 is MNHNS and CDR2 is SASEGT. The CDR3 sequence is CVSSRTGLNYGYTF. The CDR3, as DNA: TGTGTCAGCAGTAGGACAGGCCTCAACTATGGCTACACCTTC.